This TCR beta chain appears in the sequencing data of a study of control samples from healthy donors and cancer patients. Clones were read by immunoSEQ multiplex PCR, and TCRdb kept only the in-frame ones, dropping some. The sample lists 150,000 or so clones, almost 90% occurring once. Per germline, CDR1 DFQATT and CDR2 SNEGSKA (reference sequence). The CDR3 contains 11 residues. Trimming cost V 4 bases and J 6 bases, with 10 bases left between them. The chain recombines TRBV20-1 with TRBJ2-7; D is undetermined. This sequence originates from a man between 18 and 29 years old in good health. Sequencing was done on a sample of blood. The CDR3 DNA reads TGCAGTGCTATGGCGACCTCCGAGCAGTACTTC. This codes for CSAMATSEQYF.